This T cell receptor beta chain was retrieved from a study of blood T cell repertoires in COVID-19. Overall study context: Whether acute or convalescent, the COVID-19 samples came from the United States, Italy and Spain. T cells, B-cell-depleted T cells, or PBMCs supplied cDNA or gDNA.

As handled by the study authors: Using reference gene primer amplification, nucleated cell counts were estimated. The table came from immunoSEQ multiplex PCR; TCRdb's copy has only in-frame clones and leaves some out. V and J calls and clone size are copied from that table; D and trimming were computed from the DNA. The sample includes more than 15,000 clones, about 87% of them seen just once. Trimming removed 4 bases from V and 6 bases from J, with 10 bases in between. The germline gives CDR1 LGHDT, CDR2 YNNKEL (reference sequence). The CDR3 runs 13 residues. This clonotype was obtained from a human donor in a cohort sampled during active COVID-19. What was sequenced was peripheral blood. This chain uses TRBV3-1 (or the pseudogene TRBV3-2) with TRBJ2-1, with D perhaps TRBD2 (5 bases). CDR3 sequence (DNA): TGTGCCAGCAGCCCGAGCGGAGGCAATGAGCAGTTCTTC. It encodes CASSPSGGNEQFF.